The present T cell receptor beta chain was sequenced within a study of neoadjuvant anti-PD-1 for oral cavity cancer. As for the study in general: Patients without progression received a fourth nivolumab dose around day 43, then surgical resection on days 50-56.

Blood libraries mostly used approximately 0.5 ug genomic DNA, six replicates each. Assay used: immunoSEQ multiplex PCR; TCRdb lists only in-frame clones, some missing. The sample yields fewer than 70,000 clones, 79% seen once. Patients had newly diagnosed, untreated stage II-IVA oral cavity squamous cell carcinoma. PBMCs were not maintained or expanded in culture before analysis. The V and J ends lost 5 bases and 1 base, in that order; junction bases with no gene match: 8. The germline CDR1 and CDR2 sequences are SGHNT and YYREEE (reference sequence). The CDR3 contains 15 residues. Sequences were derived from PBMCs, sampled before nivolumab (anti-PD-1) treatment. The V and J genes are TRBV5-4 and TRBJ1-1; 7 bases agree with TRBD1. The TCR comes from a person between 35 and 79 years old with oral cavity squamous cell carcinoma. The CDR3 loop is CASRPPTGENTEAFF. In nucleotides, the CDR3 is TGTGCCAGCAGACCCCCCACAGGGGAGAACACTGAAGCTTTCTTT.